This T cell receptor beta chain appears in the sequencing data of a study of technical replicates of blood from a few donors. J lost 7 bases, V lost 0 bases, and 6 bases had no gene match. The CDR3 sequence is 15 residues long. The germline V gene encodes CDR1 ENHRY and CDR2 SYGVKD. TCRdb keeps only in-frame clones here, not all; method: immunoSEQ multiplex PCR. The sample shows around 80,000 clones, about 91% of them seen only once. The sequence was collected from a human donor in good health. The chain employs TRBV10-3 and TRBJ2-5; 9 bases match TRBD1. What was sequenced was T cells isolated from PBMCs. Here the CDR3 DNA reads TGTGCCATCAGTGAGTCGACAGGGGGTAATGGGACCCAGTACTTC. It specifies CAISESTGGNGTQYF.